The rows below give T cell receptor beta chains drawn from one sample of a study of blood T cell repertoires in COVID-19. TCRdb's table, derived via immunoSEQ multiplex PCR, lists solely in-frame clones and lacks some. The sample lists some 280,000 clones; over 75% were seen once. The sample taken for sequencing was peripheral blood. The origin of the receptors is a woman aged 55 to 70 with acute or convalescent COVID-19. Each CDR3 is given with its conserved first and last residue. The D gene is left open where the match is weak. Some rows have no size entry. The others give once, few or many, or a class for an expanded clone.

cdr3_aa: CASSSTGRGNEQYF
cdr3_nt: TGTGCCAGCAGTTCGACAGGGCGCGGGAACGAGCAGTACTTC
cdr3_length: 14
d_call: -
v_call: TRBV28
j_call: TRBJ2-7
clone_size: -

cdr3_aa: CASSALAGGVHEQFF
cdr3_nt: TGTGCCAGCAGTGCACTAGCGGGAGGGGTCCATGAGCAGTTCTTC
cdr3_length: 15
d_call: TRBD2
v_call: TRBV28
j_call: TRBJ2-1
clone_size: -

cdr3_aa: CASSQLASGRRSSYNEQFF
cdr3_nt: TGCGCCAGCAGCCAATTGGCTAGCGGGAGGCGAAGCTCCTACAATGAGCAGTTCTTC
cdr3_length: 19
d_call: TRBD2
v_call: TRBV4-1
j_call: TRBJ2-1
clone_size: -

cdr3_aa: CASSLQGRGTEAFF
cdr3_nt: TGCGCCAGCAGCTTGCAGGGAAGAGGAACTGAAGCTTTCTTT
cdr3_length: 14
d_call: -
v_call: TRBV5-1
j_call: TRBJ1-1
clone_size: -

cdr3_aa: CASSPQGQGYGYTF
cdr3_nt: TGTGCCAGTAGTCCACAGGGGCAAGGCTATGGCTACACCTTC
cdr3_length: 14
d_call: TRBD1
v_call: TRBV19
j_call: TRBJ1-2
clone_size: once

cdr3_aa: CASRETGTYGYTF
cdr3_nt: TGTGCCAGCAGAGAGACAGGGACTTATGGCTACACCTTC
cdr3_length: 13
d_call: TRBD1
v_call: TRBV5-5
j_call: TRBJ1-2
clone_size: -

cdr3_aa: CASSLPVGRGNEQFF
cdr3_nt: TGTGCCAGCAGCCTACCCGTTGGTCGCGGCAATGAGCAGTTCTTC
cdr3_length: 15
d_call: -
v_call: TRBV7-8
j_call: TRBJ2-1
clone_size: -

cdr3_aa: CASTSGSSGNTIYF
cdr3_nt: TGTGCCAGCACCTCTGGGAGCTCTGGAAACACCATATATTTT
cdr3_length: 14
d_call: -
v_call: TRBV28
j_call: TRBJ1-3
clone_size: -

cdr3_aa: CASSDNRGTSPLHF
cdr3_nt: TGTGCCAGCAGTGACAACAGGGGGACTTCACCCCTCCACTTT
cdr3_length: 14
d_call: TRBD1
v_call: TRBV2
j_call: TRBJ1-6
clone_size: -

cdr3_aa: CASSQDRSAYEQYF
cdr3_nt: TGTGCCAGCAGCCAAGATCGGTCTGCCTACGAGCAGTACTTC
cdr3_length: 14
d_call: -
v_call: TRBV4-2
j_call: TRBJ2-7
clone_size: -

cdr3_aa: CASRADGSNQPQHF
cdr3_nt: TGTGCCAGCAGAGCGGACGGTAGCAATCAGCCCCAGCATTTT
cdr3_length: 14
d_call: -
v_call: TRBV27
j_call: TRBJ1-5
clone_size: -